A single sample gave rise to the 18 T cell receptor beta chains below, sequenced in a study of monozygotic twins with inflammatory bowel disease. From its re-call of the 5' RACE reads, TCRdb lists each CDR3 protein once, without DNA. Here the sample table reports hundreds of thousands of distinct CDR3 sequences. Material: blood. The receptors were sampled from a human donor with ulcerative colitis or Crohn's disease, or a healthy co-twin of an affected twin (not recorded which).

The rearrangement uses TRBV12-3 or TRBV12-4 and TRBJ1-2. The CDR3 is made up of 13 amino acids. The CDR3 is CASSLDGVGGYTF.

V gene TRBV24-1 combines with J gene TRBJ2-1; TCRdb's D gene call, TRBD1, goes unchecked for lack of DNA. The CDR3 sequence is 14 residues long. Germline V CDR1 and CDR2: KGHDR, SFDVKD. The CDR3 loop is CATSGGQRYNEQFF.

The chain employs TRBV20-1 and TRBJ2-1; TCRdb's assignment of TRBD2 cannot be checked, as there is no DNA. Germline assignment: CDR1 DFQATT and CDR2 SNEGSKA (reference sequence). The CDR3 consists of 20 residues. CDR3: CSARSLGLAGPKGELNEQFF.

CDR3 loop: CASSQGLSGGGQFF. This chain connects TRBV4-2 to TRBJ2-1; TCRdb proposes TRBD2, but this gene call is untestable without DNA. The germline gives CDR1 LGHNA, CDR2 YNFKEQ. This CDR3 contains 14 residues.

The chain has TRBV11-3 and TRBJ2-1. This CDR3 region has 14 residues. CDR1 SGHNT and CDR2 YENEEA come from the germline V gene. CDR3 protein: CASSLNGVYNEQFF.

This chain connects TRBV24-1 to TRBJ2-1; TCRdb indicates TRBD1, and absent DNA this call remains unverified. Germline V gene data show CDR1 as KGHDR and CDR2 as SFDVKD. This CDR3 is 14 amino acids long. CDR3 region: CATSDTGKNHEQFF.

The CDR3 sequence is CASSLLTGRETQYF. This rearrangement joins TRBV6-1 to TRBJ2-5; TCRdb returns TRBD1, unconfirmable since there is no DNA. Per the germline V gene, CDR1 is MNHNS and CDR2 is SASEGT. This CDR3 has 14 residues.

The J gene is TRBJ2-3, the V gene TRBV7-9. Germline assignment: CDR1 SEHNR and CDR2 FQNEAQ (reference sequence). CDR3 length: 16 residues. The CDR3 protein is CASSFPSEPSTDTQYF.

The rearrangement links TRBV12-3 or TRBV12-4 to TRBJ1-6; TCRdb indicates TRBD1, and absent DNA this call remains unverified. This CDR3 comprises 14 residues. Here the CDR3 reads CASSSGTGRSPLHF.

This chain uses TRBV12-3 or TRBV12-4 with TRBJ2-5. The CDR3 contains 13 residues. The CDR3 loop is CASRTTPQETQYF.

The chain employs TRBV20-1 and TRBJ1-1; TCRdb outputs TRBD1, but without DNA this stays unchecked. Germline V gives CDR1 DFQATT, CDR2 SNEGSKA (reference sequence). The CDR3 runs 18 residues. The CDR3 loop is CSARDPNGQGVKGTEAFF.

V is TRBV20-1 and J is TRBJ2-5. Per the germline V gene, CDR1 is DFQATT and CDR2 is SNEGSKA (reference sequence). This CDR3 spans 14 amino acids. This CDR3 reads CSARDGEFQETQYF.

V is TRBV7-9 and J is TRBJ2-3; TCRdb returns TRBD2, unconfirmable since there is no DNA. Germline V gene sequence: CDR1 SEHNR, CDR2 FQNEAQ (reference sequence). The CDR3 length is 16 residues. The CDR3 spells CASSFGTSGASDTQYF.

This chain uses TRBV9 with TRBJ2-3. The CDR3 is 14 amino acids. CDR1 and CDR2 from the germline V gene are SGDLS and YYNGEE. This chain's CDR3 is CASSVGTSADTQYF. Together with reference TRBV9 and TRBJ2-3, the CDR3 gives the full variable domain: DSGVTQTPKHLITATGQRVTLRCSPRSGDLSVYWYQQSLDQGLQFLIQYYNGEERAKGNILERFSAQQFPDLHSELNLSSLELGDSALYFCASSVGTSADTQYFGPGTRLTVL.

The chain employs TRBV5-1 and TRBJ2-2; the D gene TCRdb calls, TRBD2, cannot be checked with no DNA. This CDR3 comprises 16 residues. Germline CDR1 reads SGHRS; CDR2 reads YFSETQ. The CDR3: CASSSQAGDPTGELFF. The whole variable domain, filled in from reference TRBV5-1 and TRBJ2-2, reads KAGVTQTPRYLIKTRGQQVTLSCSPISGHRSVSWYQQTPGQGLQFLFEYFSETQRNKGNFPGRFSGRQFSNSRSEMNVSTLELGDSALYLCASSSQAGDPTGELFFGEGSRLTVL.

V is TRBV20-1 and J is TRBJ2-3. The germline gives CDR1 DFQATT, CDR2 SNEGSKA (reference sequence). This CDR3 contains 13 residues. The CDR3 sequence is CSGLSPSSDTQYF.

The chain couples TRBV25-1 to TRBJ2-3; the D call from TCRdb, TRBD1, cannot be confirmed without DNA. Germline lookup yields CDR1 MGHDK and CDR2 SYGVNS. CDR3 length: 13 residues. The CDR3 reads CASRGSDRDTQYF.

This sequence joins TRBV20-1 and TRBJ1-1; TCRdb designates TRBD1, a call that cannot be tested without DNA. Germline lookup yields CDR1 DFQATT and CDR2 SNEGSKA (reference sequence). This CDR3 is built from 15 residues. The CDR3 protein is CSARAQGLGGPEAFF.